The 30 T cell receptor beta chains below come from one sample, sequenced in a study of Graves' ophthalmopathy and Graves' hyperthyroidism. From RNA, the CDR3 regions of TCR beta chains were amplified and sequenced. HTBI primers were employed in first-round RT-PCR, then a second-round multiplex PCR followed. TCRdb fed the multiplex PCR reads into MiXCR, producing one record per CDR3 protein. The sample carries 500,000 to 800,000 distinct CDR3 sequences, about two fifths recorded once. The specimen sequenced was peripheral blood. These receptors were taken from an adult man with Graves' ophthalmopathy.

This clonotype was seen many times. The V call is TRBV9, the J call TRBJ2-5, with D possibly TRBD2 on 8 matching bases. Trimming shortened V by 2 bases and J by 4 bases, and 18 bases separated the two germline ends. The CDR3 consists of 16 residues. Germline V gives CDR1 SGDLS, CDR2 YYNGEE. The CDR3 DNA is TGTGCCAGCAGCGTGTCCGGGGGGGACAGAGGAGAGACCCAGTACTTC. Protein sequence: CASSVSGGDRGETQYF.

This clonotype was detected ten times or more. The chain employs TRBV19 and TRBJ1-5; 7 bases map to TRBD1. The CDR3 extends over 16 amino acids. Germline loops: CDR1 LNHDA, CDR2 SQIVND (reference sequence). V gave up 6 bases and J gave up 4 bases; unmatched junction bases: 12. CDR3 DNA sequence: TGTGCCAGTAGCATGACAGGGTCCTCTATTAATCAGCCCCAGCATTTT. Protein: CASSMTGSSINQPQHF.

Many counts were recorded for this clonotype. The DNA of the CDR3 is TGTGCCAGCAGCCTCGGACAGGGACGAGCTTTCTTT. This sequence encodes CASSLGQGRAFF. The chain uses TRBV9 and TRBJ1-1; 8 bases map to TRBD1. In germline, CDR1 is SGDLS, CDR2 YYNGEE. V shed 4 bases, J shed 10 bases, and the junction held 6 bases outside the gene matches. This CDR3 has 12 residues.

The chain has TRBV12-3 or TRBV12-4 and TRBJ1-4; D call uncertain. Trimming cost V 6 bases and J 1 base, with 21 bases left between them. This CDR3 has 18 residues. The CDR3 spells CASSQDTKRVGTNEKLFF. The CDR3 nucleotides read TGTGCCAGCAGCCAAGATACGAAAAGGGTGGGAACTAATGAAAAACTGTTTTTT.

The sample holds many counts of this clonotype. The rearrangement uses TRBV5-1 and TRBJ1-2; D possibly corresponds to TRBD1 (5 bases). The V gene lost 4 bases and the J gene lost 2 bases, with 18 bases spanning the gap. The CDR3 is 16 amino acids. Germline-derived CDR1 and CDR2 are SGHRS and YFSETQ. CDR3: CASSDRRDGENYGYTF. In DNA form, the CDR3 reads TGCGCCAGCAGCGACAGACGGGACGGCGAGAACTATGGCTACACCTTC. Full variable domain (rest looked up from reference TRBV5-1 and TRBJ1-2): KAGVTQTPRYLIKTRGQQVTLSCSPISGHRSVSWYQQTPGQGLQFLFEYFSETQRNKGNFPGRFSGRQFSNSRSEMNVSTLELGDSALYLCASSDRRDGENYGYTFGSGTRLTVV.

The V gene is TRBV10-3, the J gene TRBJ2-5; 9 bases map to TRBD1. The CDR3 covers 18 residues. With 2 bases clipped from V and 5 bases from J, the junction kept 15 bases outside the gene matches. Germline V gene lookup returns CDR1 ENHRY and CDR2 SYGVKD. CDR3 sequence reads: CAISEPRSRDRVGETQYF. The CDR3 region has the DNA TGTGCCATCAGTGAGCCGCGGTCCCGGGACAGGGTCGGGGAGACCCAGTACTTC.

Only one count was recorded for this clonotype. The rearrangement uses TRBV2 and TRBJ2-5; 9 bases align to TRBD1. The CDR3 contains 13 residues. Trimming took 6 bases from V and 9 from J; bases not matched to a gene: 8. Germline V lookup: CDR1 SNHLY, CDR2 FYNNEI. The DNA for the CDR3 is TGTGCCAGCAGACAGGGGGCGGGTCAGCCCCAGTACTTC. It specifies CASRQGAGQPQYF.

Note on this clonotype: A much larger clone differs from this one at a single base, so this may be a read error. The CDR3 carries no conserved terminal phenylalanine or tryptophan, so it likely arises from a read error. The chain combines TRBV27 with TRBJ2-7, with D possibly TRBD2 on 5 matching bases. Per the germline V gene, CDR1 is MNHEY and CDR2 is SMNVEV (reference sequence). The CDR3 is 12 residues long. Trimming shortened V by 6 bases and J by 6 bases, and 12 bases separated the two germline ends. CDR3 residues: CASSSTAGEQYL. DNA for the CDR3: TGTGCCAGCAGCTCAACGGCGGGCGAGCAGTACCTC.

This clonotype was found many times. This rearrangement joins TRBV9 to TRBJ2-7, with D unclear. V was pared by 0 bases and J by 3 bases, with 7 bases between. The V gene's germline CDR1 is SGDLS and CDR2 YYNGEE. The CDR3 is 13 residues long. Here the CDR3 DNA reads TGTGCCAGCAGCGTAGGTCTGAACTACGAGCAGTACTTC. Translated, it gives CASSVGLNYEQYF.

This clonotype was observed a single time. With a much larger clone just one base away, this may be a read error. Here the CDR3 DNA reads TGTGTCAGCAGCTCGCGGACAGGGTTTCTCCTAAGGGCCCACGAGCAGTACTTC. This translates into CVSSSRTGFLLRAHEQYF. The chain joins TRBV7-2 to TRBJ2-7; TRBD1 matches at 8 bases. Germline CDR1 SGHTA, CDR2 FQGNSA. There are 18 residues in the CDR3.

This clonotype was seen at least ten times. The J gene is TRBJ1-3, the V gene TRBV25-1; D possibly corresponds to TRBD1 (6 bases). The V gene lost 5 bases and the J gene lost 2 bases, with 16 bases spanning the gap. The germline V gene has CDR1 MGHDK and CDR2 SYGVNS. The CDR3 has 16 amino acids. The CDR3 here is CASSSGGQSAGNTIYF. The CDR3 coding sequence is TGTGCCAGCAGTTCCGGGGGCCAAAGCGCTGGAAACACCATATATTTT. Full variable domain (remainder filled in from reference TRBV25-1 and TRBJ1-3): EADIYQTPRYLVIGTGKKITLECSQTMGHDKMYWYQQDPGMELHLIHYSYGVNSTEKGDLSSESTVSRIRTEHFPLTLESARPSHTSQYLCASSSGGQSAGNTIYFGEGSWLTVV.

The genes are TRBV12-3 or TRBV12-4 and TRBJ2-1, with D perhaps TRBD2 (5 bases). This CDR3 spans 12 amino acids. V was pared by 3 bases and J by 9 bases, with 9 bases between. The CDR3 sequence: CASSFAGPEQFF. Written as DNA, the CDR3 is TGTGCCAGCAGTTTTGCGGGTCCTGAGCAGTTCTTC.

CDR3 DNA: TGCAGCGTTGAAGATCTAGAAGGGACAGGGGAGCTGTTTTTT. It codes for CSVEDLEGTGELFF. The chain couples TRBV29-1 to TRBJ2-2, with D possibly being TRBD1 (6 bases). CDR1 and CDR2 (germline): SQVTM, ANQGSEA. V was trimmed by 0 bases and J by 8 bases, leaving 13 bases between them. This CDR3 has 14 residues.

At least ten counts were recorded for this clonotype. The CDR3: CASSAMKGETQYF. CDR3 in DNA: TGTGCCAGCAGTGCCATGAAAGGAGAGACCCAGTACTTC. The chain joins TRBV6-1 to TRBJ2-5, with D unclear. There are 13 residues in the CDR3. Per germline, CDR1 MNHNS and CDR2 SASEGT. The germline V and J ends were trimmed by 4 bases and 4 bases, with 10 bases remaining between them.

The rearrangement links TRBV12-5 to TRBJ2-3; no definite D call. The CDR3 is 15 amino acids. Germline V gene lookup returns CDR1 LGHNT and CDR2 FRNRAP. The V end was cut by 5 bases, the J end by 5 bases, with 17 bases between. The CDR3 region is CASGNDRIPQDTQYF. For the CDR3, the DNA is TGTGCTAGTGGTAACGACCGGATTCCGCAAGATACGCAGTATTTT.

Remarks on this clonotype: A much larger clone sits a single nucleotide away, making a read error possible. The chain links TRBV7-6 to TRBJ1-1; D gene unclear. The CDR3 has 13 amino acids. V shed 3 bases and J shed 4 bases, with 9 bases lying between them. Germline CDR1 is SGHVS and CDR2 is FNYEAQ. The CDR3 DNA reads TGTGCCAGCAGCTTTTCTGAGGTCACTGAAGCTTTCTTT. It yields the protein CASSFSEVTEAFF.

Ten or more counts support this clonotype. This chain uses TRBV10-3 with TRBJ1-1; TRBD1 aligns across 7 bases. The CDR3 contains 19 residues. V lost 3 bases and J lost 0; bases outside the gene matches: 16. The germline CDR1 and CDR2 sequences are ENHRY and SYGVKD. The CDR3 loop reads CAISESYRGGDGLNTEAFF. In DNA, the CDR3 is TGTGCCATCAGTGAATCCTACAGGGGAGGGGACGGGTTGAACACTGAAGCTTTCTTT.

This chain connects TRBV25-1 to TRBJ2-7; 10 nucleotides line up with TRBD1. The V segment lost 5 bases and the J segment 5 bases; nucleotides outside the gene matches: 12. This CDR3 is built from 16 residues. Germline lookup yields CDR1 MGHDK and CDR2 SYGVNS. The CDR3 coding sequence is TGTGCCAGCAGTTACCAGGGGGGACAGGGGAGCCACGAGCAGTACTTC. This translates into CASSYQGGQGSHEQYF.

This clonotype occurred many times. This chain links TRBV29-1 with TRBJ1-1; TRBD1 might be the D (5 bases). The CDR3 loop spans 11 amino acids. The germline V gene encodes CDR1 SQVTM and CDR2 ANQGSEA. V was trimmed by 7 bases and J by 6 bases, leaving 12 bases between them. The CDR3 region has the DNA TGCAGCGCCCGGGGCCTCTCTGAAGCTTTCTTT. Its translation: CSARGLSEAFF.

The chain is built from TRBV7-2 and TRBJ2-5, with D possibly TRBD1 on 6 matching bases. V lost 3 bases, J lost 5 bases, and 22 bases lay in between. Germline values: CDR1 SGHTA, CDR2 FQGNSA. This CDR3 is 17 amino acids long. Written as DNA, the CDR3 is TGTGCCAGCAGCTTGAGAGTGGGGGCGAACACCGGGGAGACCCAGTACTTC. Its protein is CASSLRVGANTGETQYF.

V gene TRBV19 combines with J gene TRBJ2-7; 9 bases agree with TRBD1. The CDR3 extends over 14 amino acids. The germline V gene encodes CDR1 LNHDA and CDR2 SQIVND (reference sequence). The junction had 6 bases not matched to a gene; V was cut back by 4 bases and J by 5 bases. The CDR3 DNA reads as TGTGCCAGTAGTACGGGACAGGGTTCCCACGAGCAGTACTTC. It is translated as CASSTGQGSHEQYF.

This clonotype has a count of ten or more. The rearrangement joins TRBV15 to TRBJ2-7; weak D call: TRBD1 (6 bases). V lost 3 bases and J 3 bases, leaving 18 bases between the germline ends. The CDR3 runs to 16 residues. Germline V gene data show CDR1 as LNHNV and CDR2 as YYDKDF (reference sequence). CDR3 bases: TGTGCCACCAGCAGCTCCCGGGCAGGGGAGATCTACGAGCAGTACTTC. Amino acid sequence: CATSSSRAGEIYEQYF.

In regard to this clonotype: Sequence at one end of the junction differs from germline and may be a read error. The V call is TRBV25-1, the J call TRBJ1-5; D uncertain. CDR1 MGHDK and CDR2 SYGVNS come from the germline V gene. This CDR3 spans 13 amino acids. The CDR3 is CAISEVDNQPQHF. The DNA of the CDR3 is TGTGCCATCAGTGAGGTCGACAATCAGCCCCAGCATTTT.

This clonotype was seen ten or more times. The V and J genes are TRBV5-1 and TRBJ1-4; D is undetermined. V gave up 4 bases and J gave up 2 bases, with 6 bases separating them. Germline CDR1 SGHRS, CDR2 YFSETQ. The CDR3 is 13 amino acids. CDR3 nucleotides: TGCGCCAGCAGCCAGATGACTAATGAAAAACTGTTTTTT. This encodes CASSQMTNEKLFF.

On this clonotype itself: Mismatch with germline at one junction end may stem from a read error. This chain connects TRBV20-1 to TRBJ2-2, with 9 bases fitting TRBD2. The CDR3 length is 13 residues. Germline V gene lookup returns CDR1 DFQATT and CDR2 SNEGSKA (reference sequence). CDR3 sequence reads: CSARRSGSGELCF. The CDR3 DNA reads as TGCAGTGCTAGACGTAGCGGGAGCGGGGAGCTGTGTTTT.

The table lists this clonotype with many counts. J is TRBJ2-5 and V is TRBV24-1; 7 bases agree with TRBD1. This CDR3 has 15 amino acids. Germline V CDR1 and CDR2: KGHDR, SFDVKD. The junction had 7 bases not matched to a gene; V was cut back by 4 bases and J by 3 bases. The DNA for the CDR3 is TGTGCCACCAGTGACCCGGGGCAGGGGGAAGAGACCCAGTACTTC. Its translation is CATSDPGQGEETQYF.

At least ten counts were recorded for this clonotype. The gene calls are TRBV2 and TRBJ2-7, with 9 nucleotides matching TRBD2. Trimming took 7 bases from V and 7 from J; bases not matched to a gene: 14. The CDR3 loop spans 15 amino acids. Germline lookup yields CDR1 SNHLY and CDR2 FYNNEI. CDR3 DNA sequence: TGTGCCAGCACAGGGTCGACTAGCGGCTTGACTGAGCAGTACTTC. Translating gives CASTGSTSGLTEQYF. Full variable domain (remainder filled in from reference TRBV2 and TRBJ2-7): EPEVTQTPSHQVTQMGQEVILRCVPISNHLYFYWYRQILGQKVEFLVSFYNNEISEKSEIFDDQFSVERPDGSNFTLKIRSTKLEDSAMYFCASTGSTSGLTEQYFGPGTRLTVT.

This chain connects TRBV7-9 to TRBJ1-2; no firm D call. The CDR3 covers 14 residues. Trimming took off 4 bases at V and 0 bases at J, with 9 bases between the two ends. Germline values: CDR1 SEHNR, CDR2 FQNEAQ (reference sequence). Here the CDR3 reads CASSSHAANYGYTF. The CDR3 nucleotides read TGTGCCAGCAGCTCTCACGCAGCTAACTATGGCTACACCTTC.

The table lists this clonotype with a few counts. The CDR3 DNA is TGTGCCAGCTCACCTCGGGACGTGGACAATCAGTACTTC. This encodes CASSPRDVDNQYF. The chain carries TRBV9 and TRBJ2-7, with D perhaps TRBD1 or TRBD2 (5 bases each). CDR1 and CDR2 (germline): SGDLS, YYNGEE. The CDR3 spans 13 residues. V was shortened by 7 bases and J by 10 bases, with 21 bases between the two germline ends.

The chain couples TRBV2 to TRBJ1-1; D remains unclear. V lost 5 bases to trimming and J lost 4 bases, with 14 bases between them. The CDR3 totals 14 residues. Germline CDR1 SNHLY, CDR2 FYNNEI. For the CDR3, the DNA is TGTGCCAGCAGTTCCCTCGTTAGAGTCACTGAAGCTTTCTTT. Amino acids: CASSSLVRVTEAFF.